The 17 T cell receptor beta chains below come from one sample, sequenced in a study of blood T cells in healthy people across ages. A second roughly 6 to 12 cycle PCR used barcoded and J-beta primers. TCRdb analysed the 5' RACE reads with MiXCR anew, one entry per CDR3 protein. The sample shows around 900,000 distinct CDR3 sequences, approximately 50% of them seen only once. The sample comprised blood. The receptors derive from an older woman in good health.

This clonotype was seen a handful of times. The chain recombines TRBV20-1 with TRBJ2-7; D possibly corresponds to TRBD2 (6 bases). CDR1 and CDR2 (germline): DFQATT, SNEGSKA (reference sequence). The V end lost 6 bases, the J end lost 3 bases, and 12 bases lay between the germline ends. CDR3 length: 12 amino acids. The CDR3 coding sequence is TGCAGTGCATGGCGGGATGACTACGAGCAGTACTTC. Its translation: CSAWRDDYEQYF.

This chain uses TRBV20-1 with TRBJ1-2; 7 positions agree with TRBD1. V lost 4 bases, J lost 3 bases, and 17 bases stayed unmatched. Per the germline V gene, CDR1 is DFQATT and CDR2 is SNEGSKA (reference sequence). There are 17 residues in the CDR3. The CDR3 nucleotides are TGCAGTGCTAACCCCCGGCAGGGGGAGCGACGTTACTATGGCTACACCTTC. It specifies CSANPRQGERRYYGYTF.

This clonotype has just a few counts. V and J are TRBV4-1 and TRBJ1-1; TRBD1 is a possible D gene (5 bases). Germline assignment: CDR1 MGHRA and CDR2 YSYEKL. CDR3 length: 15 amino acids. V gave up 2 bases and J gave up 1 base, with 11 bases separating them. Here the CDR3 reads CASSQPGTANTEAFF. CDR3 DNA: TGCGCCAGCAGCCAACCCGGGACCGCGAACACTGAAGCTTTCTTT.

The chain links TRBV7-2 to TRBJ2-3, with D uncertain. The germline V and J ends were trimmed by 0 bases and 0 bases, with 7 bases remaining between them. The length of the CDR3 is 15 residues. CDR1 and CDR2 from the germline V gene are SGHTA and FQGNSA. This CDR3 reads CASSLAAVSTDTQYF. Written as DNA, the CDR3 is TGTGCCAGCAGCTTAGCGGCCGTAAGCACAGATACGCAGTATTTT.

This clonotype was observed a few times. V gene TRBV6-6 combines with J gene TRBJ2-4; D is unclear. Judging by the DNA end, TRBJ2-5 fits better; the J call may be wrong. Germline V gene data show CDR1 as MNHNY and CDR2 as SVGAGI (reference sequence). This CDR3 region has 15 residues. For the CDR3, the DNA is TGTGCCAGCAGTTACTCGGGAAGATCCCAAGAGACCCAGTACTTC. Its translation: CASSYSGRSQETQYF.

The V call is TRBV6-2 or TRBV6-3, the J call TRBJ2-1; 7 nucleotides match TRBD1. The CDR3 totals 12 residues. Trimming cost V 2 bases and J 9 bases; bases outside gene matches: 1. Germline V gives CDR1 MNHEY, CDR2 SVGEGT. The CDR3 coding sequence is TGTGCCAGCAGTTACGCAGGGGGTGAGCAGTTCTTC. Amino acid sequence: CASSYAGGEQFF.

This clonotype turned up a few times. The gene calls are TRBV7-9 and TRBJ1-2; TRBD1 agrees at 9 bases. CDR1 and CDR2 (germline): SEHNR, FQNEAQ (reference sequence). The CDR3 totals 14 residues. Trimming cost V 5 bases and J 0 bases; bases outside gene matches: 1. The DNA of the CDR3 is TGTGCCAGCAGCCGGGACAGGGCTAACTATGGCTACACCTTC. It translates to CASSRDRANYGYTF.

CDR3 bases: TGTGCCAGCAGCCAAGTTAGCGGGAGATCGTATGAGCAGTTCTTC. Protein product: CASSQVSGRSYEQFF. The chain employs TRBV14 and TRBJ2-1, with 9 bases that match TRBD2. This CDR3 contains 15 residues. The V and J ends lost 1 base and 8 bases, in that order; junction bases with no gene match: 6. In germline, CDR1 is SGHDN, CDR2 FVKESK.

The V call is TRBV20-1, the J call TRBJ2-4; no firm D call. The J call may be in error: the DNA end matches TRBJ2-7 better. Germline CDR1 DFQATT, CDR2 SNEGSKA (reference sequence). The CDR3 has 15 residues. CDR3 amino acids: CSARGLGTQRYEQYF. The CDR3 coding sequence is TGCAGTGCTAGGGGTTTGGGCACCCAACGATACGAGCAGTACTTC.

The chain links TRBV11-2 to TRBJ2-3; 9 positions agree with TRBD2. The CDR3 contains 16 residues. Per the germline V gene, CDR1 is SGHAT and CDR2 is FQNNGV. With 5 bases clipped from V and 1 base from J, the junction kept 7 bases outside the gene matches. The CDR3 nucleotides read TGTGCCAGCAGCACGTTAGCGGGAGTGGGCACAGATACGCAGTATTTT. It specifies CASSTLAGVGTDTQYF.

This clonotype has just a few counts. The rearrangement links TRBV28 to TRBJ2-3; 9 bases line up with TRBD1. Per germline, CDR1 MDHEN and CDR2 SYDVKM. This CDR3 spans 16 amino acids. V lost 4 bases, J lost 8 bases, and 13 bases stayed unmatched. The CDR3 is CASSSVSGTGRGTQYF. Here the CDR3 DNA reads TGTGCCAGCAGTTCCGTATCAGGGACAGGGAGAGGTACGCAGTATTTT.

V is TRBV7-9 and J is TRBJ2-3, with D perhaps TRBD1 (5 bases). Germline lookup yields CDR1 SEHNR and CDR2 FQNEAQ (reference sequence). The CDR3 has 15 residues. V was trimmed by 6 bases and J by 2 bases, leaving 15 bases between them. The CDR3 is CASSPREMVTDTQYF. The CDR3 region has the DNA TGTGCCAGCAGTCCCAGGGAAATGGTCACAGATACGCAGTATTTT.

The J gene is TRBJ2-1, the V gene TRBV7-3; 7 bases align to TRBD2. The germline CDR1 and CDR2 sequences are SGHTA and FQGTGA. J gave up 5 bases and V 5 bases, and 9 bases lay outside the gene matches. The CDR3 is 15 residues long. CDR3 amino acids: CASSIGTIQHNEQFF. The DNA of the CDR3 is TGTGCCAGCAGCATAGGGACTATACAGCACAATGAGCAGTTCTTC. Drawing the rest from reference TRBV7-3 and TRBJ2-1, the complete variable domain is GAGVSQTPSNKVTEKGKYVELRCDPISGHTALYWYRQSLGQGPEFLIYFQGTGAADDSGLPNDRFFAVRPEGSVSTLKIQRTERGDSAVYLCASSIGTIQHNEQFFGPGTRLTVL.

This clonotype showed up many times. V gene TRBV2 combines with J gene TRBJ2-7, with TRBD2 as a possible D gene (5 bases). Deletions cut 5 bases from V and 1 base from J, with 12 bases between. Per the germline V gene, CDR1 is SNHLY and CDR2 is FYNNEI. This CDR3 region has 14 residues. CDR3 sequence reads: CASSFTGNSYEQYF. As DNA, the CDR3 is TGTGCCAGCAGTTTCACCGGGAATTCCTACGAGCAGTACTTC.

This clonotype was seen at least ten times. The chain couples TRBV29-1 to TRBJ2-5; D uncertain. The ends were cut back, 4 bases at V and 5 bases at J, with 11 bases in the middle. Germline V gives CDR1 SQVTM, CDR2 ANQGSEA. The length of the CDR3 is 12 residues. CDR3 bases: TGCAGCGTTGGTGAGGAGAGGGAGACCCAGTACTTC. This gives the protein CSVGEERETQYF.

V and J are TRBV20-1 and TRBJ1-2; D uncertain. The V end lost 3 bases, the J end lost 6 bases, and 14 bases lay between the germline ends. The CDR3 spans 13 residues. Germline CDR1 is DFQATT and CDR2 is SNEGSKA (reference sequence). The CDR3 bases are TGCAGTGCTAGTGGAGGACGGCGAGATGGCTACACCTTC. This translates into CSASGGRRDGYTF.

The chain links TRBV10-3 to TRBJ2-7; D not certain. Trimming left V 5 bases short and J 1 base short, with 6 bases between. This CDR3 region has 12 residues. Per germline, CDR1 ENHRY and CDR2 SYGVKD. CDR3 sequence: CAISSDSYEQYF. The CDR3 bases are TGTGCCATCAGTAGCGATTCCTACGAGCAGTACTTC.